The TCR beta chain described here comes from a study of blood T cell repertoires in COVID-19. About the study: COVID-19 samples from acute and convalescent phases originated in the United States, Italy and Spain. In each case, the material was cDNA or gDNA derived from T cells, B-cell-depleted T cells, or PBMCs.

Clones were sequenced by immunoSEQ multiplex PCR, and TCRdb holds only the in-frame ones, with some missing. The table records some 160,000 clones, around nine tenths of them present only once. CDR3 length: 16 residues. Germline V gene sequence: CDR1 MDHEN, CDR2 SYDVKM. Trimming at V came to 0 bases and at J to 0 bases, leaving 2 bases not matched to a gene. The sample comprised peripheral blood. The chain has TRBV28 and TRBJ1-5; 7 nucleotides line up with TRBD1. This sequence originates from a man between 50 and 59 years old who had recovered from COVID-19. CDR3 bases: TGTGCCAGCAGTTTATGGGGACAGTATAGCAATCAGCCCCAGCATTTT. It translates to CASSLWGQYSNQPQHF. The variable domain in full, with the rest retrieved from reference TRBV28 and TRBJ1-5, is DVKVTQSSRYLVKRTGEKVFLECVQDMDHENMFWYRQDPGLGLRLIYFSYDVKMKEKGDIPEGYSVSREKKERFSLILESASTNQTSMYLCASSLWGQYSNQPQHFGDGTRLSIL.